A single sample is the source of the 32 T cell receptor beta chains below, sequenced in a study of T-cell memory formation after mild COVID-19. One entry per CDR3 protein results from TCRdb running MiXCR on the 5' RACE reads. Of tens of thousands of distinct CDR3 sequences detected, 11% to 15% appear once; the ten largest clones hold roughly 30%. The sequenced material came from PBMCs or a T cell subset sorted from them (not recorded which). These receptors were collected from an adult woman who had mild COVID-19 (a few samples of this study predate the infection). Cell type and time point are not known.

The chain has TRBV24-1 and TRBJ2-3, with 8 bases matching TRBD2. This CDR3 region has 13 residues. Germline-derived CDR1 and CDR2 are KGHDR and SFDVKD. V dropped 2 bases and J dropped 13; count of bases not matched to a gene: 7. CDR3 amino acids: CATSDSLTSAEYF. The CDR3 bases are TGTGCCACCAGTGATTCCCTGACTAGCGCGGAGTATTTT.

Points on this clonotype: A read error may produce the germline difference seen at one junction end. V is TRBV4-2 and J is TRBJ2-5, with 9 bases lining up with TRBD2. Germline-derived CDR1 and CDR2 are LGHNA and YNFKEQ. This CDR3 region has 16 residues. The CDR3 DNA reads TGTGCCAGCAGCCAGGAAACTAGCGGGTGGCAAGGGACCCAGTACTTC. It encodes CASSQETSGWQGTQYF.

This clonotype appeared a few times. The genes are TRBV6-5 and TRBJ2-3; 12 bases are shared with TRBD2. Germline CDR1 reads MNHEY; CDR2 reads SVGAGI. This CDR3 is 17 amino acids long. V gave up 5 bases and J gave up 2 bases; unmatched junction bases: 8. The CDR3 protein is CASSRLAGEPYTDTQYF. The CDR3 region has the DNA TGTGCCAGCAGTCGACTAGCGGGGGAACCCTACACAGATACGCAGTATTTT.

The genes are TRBV9 and TRBJ1-1; a possible D gene is TRBD1 (6 bases). CDR1 SGDLS and CDR2 YYNGEE come from the germline V gene. Trimming took off 2 bases at V and 2 bases at J, with 13 bases between the two ends. The CDR3 sequence is 15 residues long. The CDR3 region has the DNA TGTGCCAGCAGCGTCCGGGACAAGGTAAACACTGAAGCTTTCTTT. This encodes CASSVRDKVNTEAFF.

This clonotype showed up just once. This chain links TRBV5-1 with TRBJ2-7, with D perhaps given as TRBD1 or TRBD2 (5 bases each). Germline CDR1 and CDR2: SGHRS and YFSETQ. The CDR3 runs 14 residues. V was shortened by 2 bases and J by 3 bases, with 12 bases between the two germline ends. The CDR3 region has the DNA TGCGCCAGCAGCTTTCGGGACGCTCGCTACGAGCAGTACTTC. It translates to CASSFRDARYEQYF.

The chain joins TRBV12-3 or TRBV12-4 to TRBJ2-7, with TRBD2 identical over 9 bases. The CDR3 consists of 13 residues. V lost 5 bases and J lost 6; bases outside the gene matches: 5. DNA of the CDR3: TGTGCCAGCAGTGGTAGCGGGAGTAGCGAGCAGTACTTC. Protein: CASSGSGSSEQYF.

This clonotype has only a few counts. CDR3 bases: TGTGCCAGCAGCCGAACAGGGGCGGCAGATACGCAGTATTTT. It specifies CASSRTGAADTQYF. This chain connects TRBV13 to TRBJ2-3; the match to TRBD1 covers 7 bases. Germline assignment: CDR1 PRHDT and CDR2 FYEKMQ (reference sequence). The J segment lost 4 bases and the V segment lost 5 bases, leaving 6 bases of the junction unmatched. There are 14 residues in the CDR3.

The chain combines TRBV27 with TRBJ1-6; maybe TRBD1 (5 bases). V was cut by 2 bases and J by 3 bases, with 8 bases left in between. This CDR3 region has 15 residues. Looked up from germline, CDR1 is MNHEY and CDR2 is SMNVEV (reference sequence). The DNA for the CDR3 is TGTGCCAGCAGTTTAGAGGGGTACTATAATTCACCCCTCCACTTT. Translated: CASSLEGYYNSPLHF.

This clonotype has ten or more counts. V is TRBV9 and J is TRBJ2-1; 7 bases align to TRBD2. The CDR3 is made up of 15 amino acids. Germline CDR1 and CDR2: SGDLS and YYNGEE. V gave up 3 bases and J gave up 6 bases; unmatched junction bases: 9. The CDR3 spells CASSASNRGVNEQFF. The CDR3 DNA follows: TGTGCCAGCAGCGCCTCAAATCGGGGGGTCAATGAGCAGTTCTTC.

This clonotype was seen more than once but under ten times. The junction shows a germline mismatch at one end, possibly a read error. This chain connects TRBV2 to TRBJ2-5; no clear D. The CDR3 covers 13 residues. The germline V gene encodes CDR1 SNHLY and CDR2 FYNNEI. The CDR3 DNA follows: TGTGCCAGCGGTGATGAGATAGGGGAGACCCAGTACTTC. Translation gives CASGDEIGETQYF.

There are many counts of this clonotype. The chain carries TRBV4-1 and TRBJ1-2; D not certain. Germline V lookup: CDR1 MGHRA, CDR2 YSYEKL. Trimming took off 3 bases at V and 4 bases at J, with 12 bases between the two ends. There are 14 residues in the CDR3. CDR3 in amino acids: CASSHDSGIYGYTF. CDR3 in DNA: TGCGCCAGCAGCCACGACTCCGGGATCTATGGCTACACCTTC.

This clonotype was seen a handful of times. The V call is TRBV6-5, the J call TRBJ2-7; D is unclear. CDR3 size: 12 residues. In germline, CDR1 is MNHEY, CDR2 SVGAGI. V was cut by 5 bases and J by 1 base, with 6 bases left in between. This CDR3 is CASSLTSYEQYF. CDR3 sequence (DNA): TGTGCCAGCAGTCTGACGTCCTACGAGCAGTACTTC.

This clonotype showed up just a few times. The V and J genes are TRBV19 and TRBJ1-1, with D possibly TRBD1 on 6 matching bases. Trimming shortened V by 5 bases and J by 1 base, and 11 bases separated the two germline ends. Germline V gene sequence: CDR1 LNHDA, CDR2 SQIVND (reference sequence). This CDR3 comprises 14 residues. CDR3 bases: TGTGCCAGTAGTTTGGGGGGGCAGAACACTGAAGCTTTCTTT. Its protein product is CASSLGGQNTEAFF.

This clonotype appeared a few times. The chain uses TRBV7-2 and TRBJ1-2, with unresolved D. The germline CDR1 and CDR2 sequences are SGHTA and FQGNSA. This CDR3 has 12 amino acids. Trimming took off 0 bases at V and 8 bases at J, with 7 bases between the two ends. CDR3 amino acids: CASSLAQRGYTF. The CDR3 nucleotides are TGTGCCAGCAGCTTAGCACAGCGGGGCTACACCTTC.

This chain links TRBV11-3 with TRBJ2-1, with 7 bases aligning to TRBD1. Germline V gene data show CDR1 as SGHNT and CDR2 as YENEEA. The CDR3 runs to 14 residues. Trimming at V came to 0 bases and at J to 10 bases, leaving 6 bases not matched to a gene. The CDR3 nucleotides read TGTGCCAGCAGCTTAGACTACAGGGGAAGGGAGCAGTTCTTC. As protein: CASSLDYRGREQFF.

This clonotype turned up a few times. V gene TRBV29-1 combines with J gene TRBJ1-4; D remains ambiguous. V was pared by 3 bases and J by 10 bases, with 18 bases between. The CDR3 length is 14 residues. Germline lookup yields CDR1 SQVTM and CDR2 ANQGSEA. The CDR3 here is CSVDTPGDFGKLFF. The CDR3 DNA reads TGCAGCGTTGATACGCCCGGGGATTTCGGAAAACTGTTTTTT.

V usage is TRBV11-2 and J usage is TRBJ2-5, with 8 bases fitting TRBD2. The V segment lost 4 bases and the J segment 2 bases; nucleotides outside the gene matches: 3. This CDR3 comprises 14 residues. CDR1 is SGHAT, CDR2 FQNNGV, per germline. The CDR3 protein is CASSSLAGQETQYF. CDR3 coding DNA: TGTGCCAGCAGCTCATTAGCGGGGCAAGAGACCCAGTACTTC.

CDR3 protein: CASSQDPPAGLTDTQYF. The DNA for the CDR3 is TGCGCCAGCAGCCAAGATCCCCCAGCGGGGCTCACAGATACGCAGTATTTT. This chain connects TRBV4-1 to TRBJ2-3, with 7 nucleotides matching TRBD2. This CDR3 contains 17 residues. Unmatched junction bases numbered 8, after V lost 0 bases and J lost 2 bases. Looked up from germline, CDR1 is MGHRA and CDR2 is YSYEKL.

In its sample, this clonotype was seen a few times. The V gene is TRBV12-3 or TRBV12-4, the J gene TRBJ1-1; TRBD1 matches 8 bases. This CDR3 has 16 residues. Trimming took 7 bases from V and 0 from J; bases not matched to a gene: 10. Written as DNA, the CDR3 is TGTGCCAGCACCACGACAGGGGCTTTGGTGAACACTGAAGCTTTCTTT. It translates to CASTTTGALVNTEAFF.

This clonotype has a handful of counts. The chain has TRBV12-3 or TRBV12-4 and TRBJ2-2; D remains ambiguous. The CDR3 sequence is 16 residues long. Trimming pared 3 bases from V and 4 bases from J, leaving 15 bases between. CDR3 region: CASSFPPGFGTGELFF. The CDR3 region has the DNA TGTGCCAGCAGTTTCCCGCCAGGATTCGGCACCGGGGAGCTGTTTTTT.

This chain connects TRBV20-1 to TRBJ2-7, with TRBD1 matching over 8 bases. Germline trimming cut 1 base from V and 5 bases from J; bases unmatched to any gene: 10. Germline CDR1 is DFQATT and CDR2 is SNEGSKA (reference sequence). The CDR3 covers 15 residues. The CDR3 DNA is TGCAGTGCTAGAGTACCGGGACAGGCGGAGGACGAGCAGTACTTC. Translated, it gives CSARVPGQAEDEQYF.

V gene TRBV20-1 combines with J gene TRBJ2-1; 11 nucleotides agree with TRBD2. The CDR3 is made up of 16 amino acids. Trimming removed 0 bases from V and 4 bases from J; junction bases left unmatched: 5. From germline, CDR1 is DFQATT and CDR2 SNEGSKA (reference sequence). CDR3: CSARDPGLAVYNEQFF. In DNA form, the CDR3 reads TGCAGTGCTAGAGACCCGGGACTAGCGGTGTACAATGAGCAGTTCTTC.

This clonotype has more than one count but fewer than ten. V usage is TRBV13 and J usage is TRBJ2-7; D not resolved. Deletions cut 5 bases from V and 6 bases from J, with 11 bases between. Germline V gene lookup returns CDR1 PRHDT and CDR2 FYEKMQ (reference sequence). The CDR3 covers 12 residues. Here the CDR3 DNA reads TGTGCCAGCAGCCTGTGGCCGGGCGAGCAGTACTTC. It yields the protein CASSLWPGEQYF.

The CDR3 coding sequence is TGTGCCAGCAGTCAACGTCGAGGCTATGGCTACACCTTC. Its protein is CASSQRRGYGYTF. This sequence joins TRBV12-3 or TRBV12-4 and TRBJ1-2; D uncertain. The CDR3 has 13 residues. Deletions cut 5 bases from V and 4 bases from J, with 11 bases between.

The rearrangement uses TRBV7-9 and TRBJ1-2; 7 bases are shared with TRBD1. V was pared by 4 bases and J by 8 bases, with 19 bases of the junction left unmatched. Germline CDR1 reads SEHNR; CDR2 reads FQNEAQ (reference sequence). This CDR3 comprises 17 residues. CDR3 in amino acids: CASSSRDSAGDRGGYTF. The CDR3 bases are TGTGCCAGCAGCTCTAGGGACAGCGCTGGAGATAGGGGAGGCTACACCTTC. The entire variable domain, with the rest obtained from reference TRBV7-9 and TRBJ1-2, is as follows: DTGVSQNPRHKITKRGQNVTFRCDPISEHNRLYWYRQTLGQGPEFLTYFQNEAQLEKSRLLSDRFSAERPKGSFSTLEIQRTEQGDSAMYLCASSSRDSAGDRGGYTFGSGTRLTVV.

CDR3 amino acids: CASSLSTEAFF. CDR3 sequence (DNA): TGTGCCAGCAGTTTAAGCACTGAAGCTTTCTTT. The V gene is TRBV12-3 or TRBV12-4, the J gene TRBJ1-1; D is unclear. This CDR3 is built from 11 residues. The ends were cut back, 2 bases at V and 4 bases at J, with 2 bases in the middle.

This chain connects TRBV4-2 to TRBJ1-2, with 8 positions matching TRBD1. Germline CDR1 LGHNA, CDR2 YNFKEQ. This CDR3 has 13 residues. V lost 4 bases, J lost 5 bases, and 3 bases stayed unmatched. CDR3 bases: TGTGCCAGCAGCCCCGGACAGGGTTATGGCTACACCTTC. Its protein is CASSPGQGYGYTF.

The V gene is TRBV10-3, the J gene TRBJ2-7, with D unclear. The CDR3 is 12 residues long. Germline CDR1 reads ENHRY; CDR2 reads SYGVKD. Trimming cost V 4 bases and J 0 bases, with 4 bases left between them. CDR3 nucleotides: TGTGCCATCAGTGGCCGCTCCTACGAGCAGTACTTC. Residues: CAISGRSYEQYF.

The chain has TRBV15 and TRBJ2-7; D might be TRBD1 or TRBD2, each matching 5 bases. V lost 4 bases and J 3 bases, leaving 10 bases between the germline ends. CDR3 length: 13 amino acids. CDR1 LNHNV and CDR2 YYDKDF come from the germline V gene (reference sequence). The CDR3 reads CATSTGRSYEQYF. CDR3 nucleotide sequence: TGTGCCACCAGCACGGGACGGAGCTACGAGCAGTACTTC.

This clonotype was detected a few times. The chain is built from TRBV19 and TRBJ2-5; 9 nucleotides align to TRBD1. Germline loops: CDR1 LNHDA, CDR2 SQIVND (reference sequence). The ends lost 3 bases at V and 2 bases at J; junction bases unmatched: 4. The CDR3 runs to 15 residues. The CDR3, as DNA: TGTGCCAGTAGTATCACAGGGGGCCAACAAGAGACCCAGTACTTC. It specifies CASSITGGQQETQYF.

This clonotype has a handful of counts. The rearrangement links TRBV15 to TRBJ2-5; D is tentatively TRBD1 or TRBD2 (5 bases each). V was pared by 0 bases and J by 2 bases, with 10 bases between. The germline V gene has CDR1 LNHNV and CDR2 YYDKDF (reference sequence). The length of the CDR3 is 15 residues. In DNA form, the CDR3 reads TGTGCCACCAGCAGAGATCAGGGACCGCAAGAGACCCAGTACTTC. Translating gives CATSRDQGPQETQYF. The full variable domain, with the rest looked up from reference TRBV15 and TRBJ2-5, is DAMVIQNPRYQVTQFGKPVTLSCSQTLNHNVMYWYQQKSSQAPKLLFHYYDKDFNNEADTPDNFQSRRPNTSFCFLDIRSPGLGDTAMYLCATSRDQGPQETQYFGPGTRLLVL.

The table lists this clonotype with many counts. A junction boundary mismatches the germline segment, possibly from a read error. The V gene is TRBV7-7, the J gene TRBJ2-3; 9 nucleotides match TRBD2. The CDR3 consists of 19 residues. Germline CDR1 is SSHAT and CDR2 is FNYEAQ (reference sequence). In DNA form, the CDR3 reads TGTGCTAGCAGCCTGGTTGTAGCGGGAGTACCCTCGAGCACAGATACGCAGTATTTT. Its protein is CASSLVVAGVPSSTDTQYF.